Listed below are T cell receptor beta chains from one sample, sequenced in a study of cytomegalovirus exposure and HLA in healthy donors. Method: immunoSEQ multiplex PCR; TCRdb's copy keeps in-frame clones and lacks some. The listing contains tens of thousands of clones. What was sequenced was PBMCs. Receptor source: a woman aged 25 to 39 in good health and CMV-seronegative. Both conserved end residues are part of each CDR3. D genes are given only for firm matches.

j_call d_call v_call cdr3_length cdr3_aa cdr3_nt
TRBJ2-2 . TRBV9 14 CASSAAAGGGELFF TGTGCCAGCAGCGCCGCTGCGGGTGGGGGGGAGCTGTTTTTT
TRBJ2-7 TRBD1 TRBV13 14 CASTSGTGVGEQYF TGTGCCAGCACCTCCGGGACAGGGGTGGGTGAGCAGTACTTC
TRBJ1-1 . TRBV18 15 CASSQEGLLNTEAFF TGTGCCAGCTCGCAGGAGGGCCTGCTCAACACTGAAGCTTTCTTT
TRBJ2-7 TRBD1 TRBV5-1 15 CASSPSGQGSYEQYF TGCGCCAGCAGCCCCTCGGGACAGGGTTCCTACGAGCAGTACTTC
TRBJ2-3 TRBD2 TRBV29-1 13 CSATGGDSDTQYF TGCAGCGCGACGGGGGGGGACTCAGATACGCAGTATTTT
TRBJ1-1 . TRBV10-3 16 CAISEGQGRSNTEAFF TGTGCCATCAGTGAGGGCCAGGGTAGATCAAACACTGAAGCTTTCTTT
TRBJ2-1 . TRBV2 16 CASSHTSNGVVNEQFF TGTGCCAGCAGCCACACTAGCAATGGGGTGGTCAATGAGCAGTTCTTC
TRBJ2-7 TRBD1 TRBV6-5 16 CASSSDRGNPIREQYF TGTGCCAGCAGTTCCGACAGGGGCAATCCCATTCGCGAGCAGTACTTC
TRBJ1-1 . TRBV2 16 CASSVQGPLMNTEAFF TGTGCCAGCAGCGTACAGGGACCTTTAATGAACACTGAAGCTTTCTTT
TRBJ2-1 . TRBV29-1 13 CSVRGPRYNEQFF TGCAGCGTTCGAGGGCCGAGGTACAATGAGCAGTTCTTC
TRBJ2-7 TRBD2 TRBV4-1 16 CASSQDELAGDYEQYF TGCGCCAGCAGCCAAGATGAGCTAGCGGGAGATTACGAGCAGTACTTC
TRBJ2-3 . TRBV14 13 CASSPLAEDTQYF TGTGCCAGCAGCCCCCTGGCCGAAGATACGCAGTATTTT
TRBJ1-2 . TRBV18 13 CASSPTGGYGYTF TGTGCCAGCTCGCCCACAGGTGGGTATGGCTACACCTTC
TRBJ2-2 TRBD2 TRBV4-2 17 CASSQDPSGGNTGELFF TGTGCCAGCAGCCAAGACCCTAGCGGGGGGAACACCGGGGAGCTGTTTTTT
TRBJ1-5 . TRBV27 13 CASSFGGAQPQHF TGTGCCAGCAGTTTCGGGGGGGCCCAGCCCCAGCATTTT
TRBJ2-3 . TRBV7-9 12 CASSLEPGTQYF TGTGCCAGCAGCTTAGAACCGGGTACGCAGTATTTT
TRBJ2-1 TRBD2 TRBV6-5 14 CASSRLAGDNEQFF TGTGCCAGCAGTCGACTAGCTGGCGACAATGAGCAGTTCTTC
TRBJ2-1 . TRBV5-4 15 CASSLESDRQNEQFF TGTGCCAGCAGCTTGGAGTCGGACAGACAAAATGAGCAGTTCTTC